The 3 T cell receptor beta chains listed next were all sequenced from one sample in a study of T cells in Graves' hyperthyroidism and ophthalmopathy (dated by TCRdb to about 2019). The library was obtained by multiplex PCR. Data came from an Illumina HiSeq 2000. TCR beta CDR3 regions were amplified from RNA transcripts. The first round of RT-PCR for the TCR CDR3 was performed with the HTBI primer set and the Qiagen OneStep RT-PCR kit. TCRdb trimmed the raw reads at Q25, called clones with MiXCR and kept productive beta chains. Here each entry gathers all rows of one CDR3 protein and keeps the most common genes and DNA. The sample includes approximately 620,000 distinct CDR3 sequences, with 15% to 20% observed a single time. Jointly, the top ten make up roughly 3.4% of the sample. The sample consisted of blood. Receptors were obtained from a woman in her forties with Graves' ophthalmopathy.

This clonotype appeared many times. CDR3 coding DNA: TGTGCCAGCAGCCGGACAGGGAATAGCAATCAGCCCCAGCATTTT. This sequence encodes CASSRTGNSNQPQHF. The V and J genes are TRBV3-1 and TRBJ1-5; 8 bases line up with TRBD1. The length of the CDR3 is 15 residues. V gave up 4 bases and J gave up 0 bases; unmatched junction bases: 2. Germline CDR1 and CDR2: LGHDT and YNNKEL (reference sequence).

This clonotype was seen a few times. This chain connects TRBV10-3 to TRBJ2-7, with unresolved D. Per the germline V gene, CDR1 is ENHRY and CDR2 is SYGVKD. This CDR3 has 12 residues. Trimming stripped 0 bases from V and 5 bases from J, with 5 bases between. The CDR3 DNA is TGTGCCATCAGTGAGTCGGTGGACGAGCAGTACTTC. This sequence encodes CAISESVDEQYF.

About this clonotype: It may be a read error: a sequence one base away is much more abundant. This likely comes from a read error, as the CDR3 has no conserved phenylalanine or tryptophan at its end. The chain combines TRBV7-2 with TRBJ2-3; D may be TRBD1 or TRBD2 (5 bases each). The germline V gene encodes CDR1 SGHTA and CDR2 FQGNSA. The V end lost 5 bases, the J end lost 1 base, and 10 bases lay between the germline ends. The CDR3 is 14 amino acids. CDR3 nucleotides: TGTGCCAGCAGCCCACGGGACCGCACAGATACGCAGTATCTT. Translating gives CASSPRDRTDTQYL.